Below, 30 T cell receptor beta chains from the same sample are listed, as sequenced in a study of blood T cell repertoires in COVID-19. This table comes from immunoSEQ multiplex PCR, and its TCRdb copy is limited to in-frame clones, with some not included. Counted here are approximately 200,000 clones, 80% to 90% occurring once; the ten biggest clones make up more than 9%. Input material: peripheral blood. These receptors originate from an elderly woman with acute or convalescent COVID-19.

J is TRBJ2-1 and V is TRBV7-2; D is unclear. The V end lost 1 base, the J end lost 4 bases, and 5 bases lay between the germline ends. The CDR3 contains 13 residues. CDR1 SGHTA and CDR2 FQGNSA come from the germline V gene. The CDR3 coding sequence is TGTGCCAGCAGCTTAGTCCGTTACAATGAGCAGTTCTTC. The encoded protein is CASSLVRYNEQFF. Combining the CDR3 with reference TRBV7-2 and TRBJ2-1 gives the whole variable domain GAGVSQSPSNKVTEKGKDVELRCDPISGHTALYWYRQSLGQGLEFLIYFQGNSAPDKSGLPSDRFSAERTGGSVSTLTIQRTQQEDSAVYLCASSLVRYNEQFFGPGTRLTVL.

The chain combines TRBV13 with TRBJ1-1; 11 nucleotides match TRBD1. This CDR3 region has 16 residues. The J segment lost 8 bases and the V segment lost 0 bases, leaving 8 bases of the junction unmatched. The germline V gene has CDR1 PRHDT and CDR2 FYEKMQ (reference sequence). The CDR3 is CASSLGIGQGAREAFF. The CDR3 nucleotides read TGTGCCAGCAGCTTAGGCATTGGACAGGGGGCTCGGGAAGCTTTCTTT.

The chain has TRBV7-2 and TRBJ1-1; TRBD1 might be the D (6 bases). This CDR3 has 14 amino acids. The germline gives CDR1 SGHTA, CDR2 FQGNSA. Trimming pared 1 base from V and 4 bases from J, leaving 10 bases between. This CDR3 is CASSLVRGTTEAFF. In DNA, the CDR3 is TGTGCCAGCAGCTTAGTCAGGGGTACCACTGAAGCTTTCTTT. The whole variable domain, remainder taken from reference TRBV7-2 and TRBJ1-1, is GAGVSQSPSNKVTEKGKDVELRCDPISGHTALYWYRQSLGQGLEFLIYFQGNSAPDKSGLPSDRFSAERTGGSVSTLTIQRTQQEDSAVYLCASSLVRGTTEAFFGQGTRLTVV.

This clone was found once. This chain joins TRBV7-3 and TRBJ2-1; possibly TRBD2 for D (6 bases). Looked up from germline, CDR1 is SGHTA and CDR2 is FQGTGA. Trimming pared 1 base from V and 7 bases from J, leaving 14 bases between. CDR3 length: 15 amino acids. For the CDR3, the DNA is TGTGCCAGCAGCTTAATGGGGGGAAGAGGAAATGAGCAGTTCTTC. Its translation is CASSLMGGRGNEQFF.

The gene calls are TRBV3-1 (or the pseudogene TRBV3-2) and TRBJ2-7, with TRBD1 as a possible D gene (5 bases). This CDR3 contains 15 residues. The germline CDR1 and CDR2 sequences are LGHDT and YNNKEL (reference sequence). V lost 0 bases and J lost 2, with 11 bases in between. CDR3 sequence (DNA): TGTGCCAGCAGCCAAGATCAGGGTGGGACCTACGAGCAGTACTTC. Translated: CASSQDQGGTYEQYF.

The chain uses TRBV7-8 and TRBJ1-1, with D perhaps matching TRBD1 (6 bases). V lost 3 bases and J 1 base, leaving 9 bases between the germline ends. There are 14 residues in the CDR3. The germline gives CDR1 SGHVS, CDR2 FQNEAQ. CDR3 region: CASSLGAANTEAFF. The CDR3 nucleotides read TGTGCCAGCAGCTTGGGGGCAGCGAACACTGAAGCTTTCTTT.

J is TRBJ1-2 and V is TRBV27; the match to TRBD1 covers 8 bases. The CDR3 covers 16 residues. V lost 5 bases, J lost 4 bases, and 12 bases stayed unmatched. CDR1 is MNHEY and CDR2 is SMNVEV in the germline V gene (reference sequence). The DNA for the CDR3 is TGTGCCAGCAGTGATATTGGGACAGGTGCGTTCTATGGCTACACCTTC. Translated, it gives CASSDIGTGAFYGYTF.

The table lists this clone with a count of one. The chain combines TRBV10-1 with TRBJ2-2, with 10 bases identical to TRBD1. The J segment lost 5 bases and the V segment lost 4 bases, leaving 4 bases of the junction unmatched. This CDR3 has 15 residues. The germline gives CDR1 WNHNN, CDR2 SYGVQD (reference sequence). CDR3 loop: CASSGGQGRTGELFF. CDR3 bases: TGCGCCAGCAGTGGGGGACAGGGGAGAACCGGGGAGCTGTTTTTT.

The rearrangement links TRBV21-1 to TRBJ2-7; the DNA was not compared with TRBD2, the D call given in the table. TRBV21-1 is labeled a pseudogene. The CDR3 has 18 amino acids. The DNA for the CDR3 is TGTGCCAGCAGCAAAGCCCGCCCGGGGACTAGCGGCACCTACGAGCAGTACTTC. Translation gives CASSKARPGTSGTYEQYF.

The J gene is TRBJ1-4, the V gene TRBV19; possible D gene TRBD1, 6 bases. V lost 5 bases, J lost 0 bases, and 13 bases lay in between. The V gene's germline CDR1 is LNHDA and CDR2 SQIVND (reference sequence). The CDR3 consists of 16 residues. CDR3 in DNA: TGTGCCAGTAGTCCAAACAGGGTTGCAACTAATGAAAAACTGTTTTTT. It encodes CASSPNRVATNEKLFF.

The chain joins TRBV29-1 to TRBJ2-5; D is undetermined. V gave up 4 bases and J gave up 1 base, with 13 bases separating them. Germline assignment: CDR1 SQVTM and CDR2 ANQGSEA. This CDR3 is built from 14 residues. As DNA, the CDR3 is TGCAGCGTTGGTCGGCTCGGCGGCCAAGAGACCCAGTACTTC. The encoded protein is CSVGRLGGQETQYF.

V is TRBV10-1 and J is TRBJ2-2; tentative D call: TRBD1 (6 bases). The V end was cut by 6 bases, the J end by 5 bases, with 10 bases between. Germline V lookup: CDR1 WNHNN, CDR2 SYGVQD (reference sequence). The CDR3 runs 13 residues. The CDR3 is CASRPGQTGELFF. CDR3 DNA: TGCGCCAGCAGGCCCGGACAGACCGGGGAGCTGTTTTTT.

The chain carries TRBV18 and TRBJ1-5; 9 bases are shared with TRBD1. Losses at the gene ends were 4 bases for V and 7 bases for J; bases not matched to a gene: 8. Germline V lookup: CDR1 KGHSH, CDR2 LQKENI. CDR3 size: 15 residues. CDR3 nucleotides: TGTGCCAGCTCACTTACTACAGGGGGCGCACAGCCCCAGCATTTT. Protein sequence: CASSLTTGGAQPQHF.

The rearrangement links TRBV30 to TRBJ2-2; D possibly corresponds to TRBD1 (7 bases). Germline V CDR1 and CDR2: GTSNPN, SVGIG (reference sequence). This CDR3 contains 15 residues. The germline V and J ends were trimmed by 3 bases and 2 bases, with 13 bases remaining between them. DNA of the CDR3: TGTGCCTGGAGGGGGGGACAGAAAAACACCGGGGAGCTGTTTTTT. It specifies CAWRGGQKNTGELFF.

This chain connects TRBV9 to TRBJ1-2, with 9 bases identical to TRBD1. Losses at the gene ends were 2 bases for V and 4 bases for J; bases not matched to a gene: 6. The CDR3 runs 15 residues. Germline-derived CDR1 and CDR2 are SGDLS and YYNGEE. CDR3 sequence (DNA): TGTGCCAGCAGCGTTGCTACAGGGGGCGGCTATGGCTACACCTTC. Amino acid sequence: CASSVATGGGYGYTF.

The chain couples TRBV7-2 to TRBJ1-6, with D possibly being TRBD1 (5 bases). Germline lookup yields CDR1 SGHTA and CDR2 FQGNSA. The CDR3 has 15 amino acids. V lost 1 base and J 11 bases, leaving 15 bases between the germline ends. The CDR3 loop is CASSLESATGAPLHF. CDR3 coding DNA: TGTGCCAGCAGCTTAGAATCGGCCACGGGGGCACCCCTCCACTTT.

The genes are TRBV27 and TRBJ1-5; 9 bases are a match to TRBD1. Germline CDR1 reads MNHEY; CDR2 reads SMNVEV (reference sequence). V gave up 3 bases and J gave up 6 bases; unmatched junction bases: 3. The CDR3 runs 14 residues. The DNA of the CDR3 is TGTGCCAGCAGTTTGGGACAGGGCTCTCAGCCCCAGCATTTT. Its protein product is CASSLGQGSQPQHF.

This chain uses TRBV19 with TRBJ1-2; D gene ambiguous. V dropped 8 bases and J dropped 3 bases, with 10 bases sitting between them. CDR3 size: 12 residues. CDR1 is LNHDA, CDR2 SQIVND, per germline (reference sequence). CDR3 loop: CASRTSDYGYTF. CDR3 bases: TGTGCCAGTCGCACCTCGGACTATGGCTACACCTTC.

CDR3 nucleotides: TGTGCCAGCAGTGAAGTCGGGACAGGGAGTTTAGGATACAATGAGCAGTTCTTC. Its translation: CASSEVGTGSLGYNEQFF. The V gene is TRBV2, the J gene TRBJ2-1, with 9 bases aligning to TRBD1. The CDR3 has 18 residues. Germline V lookup: CDR1 SNHLY, CDR2 FYNNEI. The V and J ends lost 1 base and 4 bases, in that order; junction bases with no gene match: 11.

The rearrangement uses TRBV9 and TRBJ2-3, with TRBD2 matching 10 bases. Trimming at V came to 3 bases and at J to 4 bases, leaving 8 bases not matched to a gene. This CDR3 contains 16 residues. Germline CDR1 SGDLS, CDR2 YYNGEE. The CDR3 region is CASSGVAGGRSDTQYF. The CDR3 DNA sequence: TGTGCCAGCAGCGGGGTAGCGGGAGGTCGGTCAGATACGCAGTATTTT.

The J gene is TRBJ2-7, the V gene TRBV11-3; 8 nucleotides match TRBD1. The CDR3 contains 14 residues. Germline CDR1 and CDR2: SGHNT and YENEEA. The J segment lost 0 bases and the V segment lost 6 bases, leaving 4 bases of the junction unmatched. CDR3 DNA: TGTGCCAGCAGGCCAACAGGGGGCTCCTACGAGCAGTACTTC. It codes for CASRPTGGSYEQYF.

V usage is TRBV7-2 and J usage is TRBJ1-2, with D tentatively TRBD1 (6 bases). Trimming took 1 base from V and 3 from J, leaving 12 bases between them. The CDR3 has 15 amino acids. Germline V gives CDR1 SGHTA, CDR2 FQGNSA. The CDR3 region has the DNA TGTGCCAGCAGCTTAGGCCCCCGACAGGACTATGGCTACACCTTC. This gives the protein CASSLGPRQDYGYTF.

The chain links TRBV27 to TRBJ1-6; D is ambiguous. The CDR3 extends over 15 amino acids. Trimming removed 4 bases at V and 14 bases at J, with 21 bases between. Germline loops: CDR1 MNHEY, CDR2 SMNVEV (reference sequence). CDR3 in amino acids: CASSSPRHVPGSLHF. As DNA, the CDR3 is TGTGCCAGCAGTTCCCCACGACACGTCCCAGGCTCCCTCCACTTT.

This clone appeared once. This chain joins TRBV3-1 (or the pseudogene TRBV3-2) and TRBJ1-3; 7 positions agree with TRBD1. The CDR3 runs to 18 residues. J lost 8 bases, V lost 5 bases, and 21 bases had no gene match. CDR1 is LGHDT, CDR2 YNNKEL, per germline (reference sequence). As DNA, the CDR3 is TGTGCCAGCAGCACCCGACCCTATACCAGACAGGGTGGGTACACCATATATTTT. Amino acids: CASSTRPYTRQGGYTIYF.

The CDR3, as DNA: TGTGCCAGCAGGAACCGGGGTGCAGCTAACTATGGCTACACCTTC. This gives the protein CASRNRGAANYGYTF. The chain is built from TRBV28 and TRBJ1-2; D ambiguous. Germline CDR1 and CDR2: MDHEN and SYDVKM. The CDR3 is 15 residues long. Deletions cut 6 bases from V and 0 bases from J, with 14 bases between.

V is TRBV5-6 and J is TRBJ1-3; possible D gene TRBD1, 6 bases. Deletions cut 8 bases from V and 2 bases from J, with 14 bases between. This CDR3 region has 14 residues. Germline V lookup: CDR1 SGHDT, CDR2 YYEEEE. CDR3 region: CASYRVGAGNTIYF. Written as DNA, the CDR3 is TGTGCCAGTTACAGGGTTGGGGCTGGAAACACCATATATTTT.

The chain is built from TRBV7-2 and TRBJ1-5, with TRBD1 as a possible D gene (6 bases). The CDR3 length is 13 residues. Germline CDR1 and CDR2: SGHTA and FQGNSA. V lost 3 bases to trimming and J lost 7 bases, with 10 bases between them. The CDR3 loop is CASSFSGEQPQHF. The CDR3 bases are TGTGCCAGCAGCTTCTCAGGGGAACAGCCCCAGCATTTT. Looking up the rest from reference TRBV7-2 and TRBJ1-5 gives the full variable domain: GAGVSQSPSNKVTEKGKDVELRCDPISGHTALYWYRQSLGQGLEFLIYFQGNSAPDKSGLPSDRFSAERTGGSVSTLTIQRTQQEDSAVYLCASSFSGEQPQHFGDGTRLSIL.

V gene TRBV10-2 combines with J gene TRBJ2-1; 7 bases map to TRBD2. The V gene end was trimmed by 2 bases and the J gene end by 8 bases; junction bases not matched to a gene: 9. The CDR3 extends over 15 amino acids. Germline-derived CDR1 and CDR2 are WSHSY and SAAADI. Written as DNA, the CDR3 is TGCGCCAGCAGTGAGCCCAGCGGGGTTAGGGATGAGCAGTTCTTC. Residues: CASSEPSGVRDEQFF.

This clone came up many times. The rearrangement links TRBV7-2 to TRBJ2-3; TRBD1 matches 11 bases. V shed 2 bases and J 3 bases; nucleotides not matched to a gene: 7. Germline V gene sequence: CDR1 SGHTA, CDR2 FQGNSA. The CDR3 totals 17 residues. Here the CDR3 reads CASSLSRTGGGTDTQYF. DNA of the CDR3: TGTGCCAGCAGCTTATCCAGGACAGGGGGCGGGACAGATACGCAGTATTTT.

The chain has TRBV19 and TRBJ1-2; D possibly corresponds to TRBD1 (6 bases). Germline lookup yields CDR1 LNHDA and CDR2 SQIVND (reference sequence). The CDR3 spans 13 residues. With 2 bases removed from V and 6 bases from J, the gap between germline ends came to 10 bases. As DNA, the CDR3 is TGTGCCAGTAGTATAAAGACAGGCAATGGCTACACCTTC. Translated: CASSIKTGNGYTF.